Listed below are T cell receptor beta chains from one sample, sequenced in a study of T-cell memory formation after mild COVID-19. TCRdb re-analysed the 5' RACE reads in MiXCR, keeping a single row per CDR3 protein. The table shows hundreds of thousands of distinct CDR3 sequences, with roughly 19% occurring only once. The sample comprised PBMCs or a T cell subset sorted from them (not recorded which). The receptors were sampled from a man aged 18 to 35 who had mild COVID-19 (a few samples of this study predate the infection). Cell type and time point are not known. CDR3s include the opening cysteine and the closing phenylalanine or tryptophan. A D gene is named only where the DNA matches it firmly. A row's size may be missing; if present it is once, few, many or a size class.

clone_size	d_call	j_call	v_call	cdr3_aa	cdr3_nt
NA	NA	TRBJ2-5	TRBV7-8	CASSFFSGPQYF	TGTGCCAGCAGCTTTTTTTCGGGGCCTCAGTACTTC
NA	NA	TRBJ2-6	TRBV18	CASSPLATVAGANVLTF	TGTGCCAGCTCACCATTGGCTACGGTGGCTGGGGCCAACGTCCTGACTTTC
few	TRBD2	TRBJ2-3	TRBV20-1	CSADLGLAGGTDTQYF	TGCAGTGCTGATTTAGGACTAGCGGGAGGAACAGATACGCAGTATTTT
NA	NA	TRBJ2-4	TRBV24-1	CATQGAKNIQYF	TGTGCCACCCAGGGTGCCAAAAACATTCAGTACTTC
few	NA	TRBJ1-5	TRBV5-1	CASSYGLDSNQPQHF	TGCGCCAGCAGCTACGGCCTTGATAGCAATCAGCCCCAGCATTTT
NA	TRBD1	TRBJ1-6	TRBV9	CASSLRDRGGSPLHF	TGTGCCAGCAGCTTACGGGACAGGGGAGGTTCACCCCTCCACTTT
NA	TRBD1	TRBJ1-1	TRBV7-9	CAGSLGGQGVRAFF	TGTGCCGGCAGCCTAGGGGGACAGGGGGTAAGAGCTTTCTTT
NA	NA	TRBJ2-2	TRBV9	CASSVDWRMGVRPGELFF	TGTGCCAGCAGCGTAGATTGGAGGATGGGGGTCCGCCCCGGGGAGCTGTTTTTT
many	NA	TRBJ2-3	TRBV14	CASSQHRDLDF	TGTGCCAGCAGCCAACACCGGGACCTGGATTTT
NA	TRBD2	TRBJ2-5	TRBV4-2	CASSQTSGGVQETQYF	TGTGCCAGCAGCCAAACTAGCGGGGGGGTCCAAGAGACCCAGTACTTC
NA	TRBD2	TRBJ2-5	TRBV15	CATSRDLAGGETQYF	TGTGCCACCAGCAGAGATCTAGCGGGCGGTGAGACCCAGTACTTC
NA	NA	TRBJ2-1	TRBV11-2	CASSFETQFF	TGTGCCAGCAGCTTTGAGACTCAGTTCTTC
NA	NA	TRBJ2-2	TRBV30	CAWSVNTGELFF	TGTGCCTGGAGTGTCAACACCGGGGAGCTGTTTTTT
NA	NA	TRBJ2-2	TRBV9	CASSVEIVGRTGELFF	TGTGCCAGCAGCGTAGAAATTGTGGGACGGACCGGGGAGCTGTTTTTT
once	NA	TRBJ1-1	TRBV5-1	CASSFTGGTGGRTEAFF	TGCGCCAGCAGCTTTACTGGTGGAACAGGCGGGCGCACTGAAGCTTTCTTT
few	NA	TRBJ2-5	TRBV20-1	CSAPKETQYF	TGCAGTGCTCCTAAAGAGACCCAGTACTTC
NA	TRBD2	TRBJ2-1	TRBV20-1	CSARDPGLAGGEQFF	TGCAGTGCTAGAGATCCGGGACTAGCGGGGGGAGAGCAGTTCTTC
NA	TRBD1	TRBJ2-7	TRBV29-1	CSVGGGIYEQYF	TGCAGCGTTGGAGGGGGCATATACGAGCAGTACTTC
NA	TRBD1	TRBJ2-2	TRBV19	CASSRPGQGMAGELFF	TGTGCCAGTAGCCGACCAGGACAGGGGATGGCCGGGGAGCTGTTTTTT
NA	TRBD2	TRBJ2-3	TRBV6-2/TRBV6-3	CASTTSGDTQYF	TGTGCCAGCACGACTAGCGGGGATACGCAGTATTTT